This T cell receptor (beta chain) is drawn from a study of CD8 T cells in Susac syndrome. The CDR3 is 13 residues long. Trimming cost V 4 bases and J 5 bases, with 8 bases left between them. Germline V CDR1 and CDR2: MNHEY, SVGAGI. With random hexamers, 0.5 to 1 ug RNA was reverse transcribed. The amplification used immunoSEQ multiplex PCR on TCR beta CDR3; it spanned 54 Vbeta and 13 Jbeta. TCRdb recomputed calls from the immunoSEQ multiplex PCR reads with MiXCR, one row per CDR3 protein. The sample includes more than 250,000 distinct CDR3 sequences, roughly 94% of them seen just once. A few counts support this clonotype.

This receptor was obtained from a human donor with multiple sclerosis. The sequenced sample consisted of CD4+ T cells from PBMCs. The chain recombines TRBV6-5 with TRBJ1-4; D is ambiguous. CDR3 amino acids: CASSFVGNEKLFF. The CDR3 nucleotides are TGTGCCAGCAGTTTTGTGGGGAATGAAAAACTGTTTTTT.